These 29 T cell receptor beta chains share one sample of origin, sequenced in a study of OX40 agonist ivuxolimab in advanced cancers. Profiling relied on immunoSEQ multiplex PCR, and the TCRdb table lists in-frame clones only, not all of them. The sample contains under 50,000 clones, around four fifths of which appear only once. Sequencing used CD4+ or CD8+ T cells sorted from blood, obtained in a trial of the OX40 agonist ivuxolimab. These receptors all stem from an adult with an advanced solid tumor such as melanoma, head and neck, liver or kidney cancer.

The chain recombines TRBV6-6 with TRBJ1-2, with a possible D match to TRBD1 (6 bases). Trimming took off 7 bases at V and 2 bases at J, with 17 bases between the two ends. Germline V gives CDR1 MNHNY, CDR2 SVGAGI (reference sequence). This CDR3 is 15 amino acids long. In nucleotides, the CDR3 is TGTGCCAGCACCTACCCCACAGGGATCAACTATGGCTACACCTTC. Protein product: CASTYPTGINYGYTF.

The J gene is TRBJ2-3, the V gene TRBV18, with TRBD2 matching over 9 bases. The CDR3 contains 14 residues. CDR1 is KGHSH and CDR2 is LQKENI in the germline V gene. Trimming removed 6 bases from V and 4 bases from J; junction bases left unmatched: 5. The CDR3 nucleotides are TGTGCCAGCTCTCCCGGGACTAGCTCAGATACGCAGTATTTT. This translates into CASSPGTSSDTQYF.

The chain uses TRBV6-6 and TRBJ2-1; maybe TRBD2 (5 bases). This CDR3 contains 13 residues. The V gene lost 7 bases and the J gene lost 5 bases, with 12 bases spanning the gap. CDR1 is MNHNY, CDR2 SVGAGI, per germline (reference sequence). The chain's CDR3 is CASKTFSDNEQFF. The DNA of the CDR3 is TGTGCCAGCAAGACCTTTAGCGACAATGAGCAGTTCTTC.

The chain combines TRBV6-5 with TRBJ2-3; no reliable D call. Trimming removed 6 bases from V and 6 bases from J, with 10 bases in between. This CDR3 contains 12 residues. The germline V gene has CDR1 MNHEY and CDR2 SVGAGI. This CDR3 is CASRDRADTQYF. The CDR3 DNA follows: TGTGCCAGCAGAGATCGAGCCGATACGCAGTATTTT.

The chain recombines TRBV30 with TRBJ2-6; TRBD1 is a possible D gene (5 bases). Germline V gives CDR1 GTSNPN, CDR2 SVGIG (reference sequence). V lost 2 bases and J lost 2, with 10 bases in between. CDR3 size: 15 residues. CDR3 sequence: CAWSPPGTGANVLTF. CDR3 DNA sequence: TGTGCCTGGAGTCCCCCAGGGACTGGGGCCAACGTCCTGACTTTC.

Points on this clone: At the DNA level, this CDR3 is encoded by other sequences in the same sample as well. The chain employs TRBV7-6 and TRBJ2-4; 8 bases map to TRBD1. The CDR3 runs 15 residues. The V gene end was trimmed by 5 bases and the J gene end by 0 bases; junction bases not matched to a gene: 3. CDR1 and CDR2 from the germline V gene are SGHVS and FNYEAQ. CDR3 nucleotide sequence: TGTGCCAGCAGCCCAGGGGGCCCAGCCAAAAACATTCAGTACTTC. It codes for CASSPGGPAKNIQYF.

This chain uses TRBV6-6 with TRBJ2-7; no clear D. The CDR3 spans 13 residues. CDR1 and CDR2 from the germline V gene are MNHNY and SVGAGI (reference sequence). Trimming removed 2 bases at V and 3 bases at J, with 8 bases between. The CDR3 sequence is CASSYLDGYEQYF. The CDR3 DNA reads TGTGCCAGCAGTTACCTGGACGGCTACGAGCAGTACTTC.

The V call is TRBV10-3, the J call TRBJ1-2; 7 nucleotides align to TRBD1. The V gene's germline CDR1 is ENHRY and CDR2 SYGVKD. The trim removed 4 bases at V and 3 bases at J, leaving 2 bases unmatched. This CDR3 has 13 amino acids. Here the CDR3 DNA reads TGTGCCATCAGTGCAGGGACAGACTATGGCTACACCTTC. Amino acids: CAISAGTDYGYTF.

The rearrangement uses TRBV15 and TRBJ1-1; D is uncertain. Germline V gene sequence: CDR1 LNHNV, CDR2 YYDKDF (reference sequence). V was cut by 0 bases and J by 5 bases, with 7 bases left in between. This CDR3 spans 13 amino acids. CDR3 bases: TGTGCCACCAGCAGAGATACGGGGACTGAAGCTTTCTTT. It is translated as CATSRDTGTEAFF.

The chain is built from TRBV7-2 and TRBJ2-3, with D perhaps TRBD2 (6 bases). Germline CDR1 and CDR2: SGHTA and FQGNSA. The germline V and J ends were trimmed by 5 bases and 2 bases, with 20 bases remaining between them. This CDR3 comprises 17 residues. The chain's CDR3 is CASSPRGSGVLTDTQYF. DNA of the CDR3: TGTGCCAGCAGCCCTCGGGGTAGCGGAGTCCTCACAGATACGCAGTATTTT.

CDR3 sequence reads: CASSSTGGRETQYF. The CDR3 coding sequence is TGTGCCAGCAGCTCAACAGGGGGCAGGGAGACCCAGTACTTC. This chain connects TRBV11-2 to TRBJ2-5; TRBD1 agrees at 9 bases. V shed 4 bases and J 5 bases; nucleotides not matched to a gene: 5. CDR3 length: 14 amino acids. The germline V gene has CDR1 SGHAT and CDR2 FQNNGV.

This clone was seen a few times. CDR3 sequence (DNA): TGCGCCAGCAGCGCCGTCCAGGGGAACAAGCCCCAGCATTTT. Translating gives CASSAVQGNKPQHF. V is TRBV4-1 and J is TRBJ1-5; possibly TRBD1 for D (6 bases). CDR1 and CDR2 (germline): MGHRA, YSYEKL. The CDR3 has 14 amino acids. The germline V and J ends were trimmed by 5 bases and 8 bases, with 16 bases remaining between them.

The chain couples TRBV10-3 to TRBJ2-5; perhaps TRBD2 as D (6 bases). CDR1 is ENHRY and CDR2 is SYGVKD in the germline V gene. This CDR3 has 13 residues. Trimming took off 7 bases at V and 5 bases at J, with 14 bases between the two ends. This CDR3 is CAINGGSEETQYF. The CDR3 DNA is TGTGCCATCAACGGGGGTTCTGAGGAGACCCAGTACTTC.

The J gene is TRBJ2-3, the V gene TRBV5-1; TRBD2 matches at 12 bases. Unmatched junction bases numbered 0, after V lost 7 bases and J lost 0 bases. The germline CDR1 and CDR2 sequences are SGHRS and YFSETQ. The CDR3 totals 14 residues. CDR3 loop: CASGLAGSTDTQYF. CDR3 in DNA: TGCGCCAGCGGACTAGCGGGGAGCACAGATACGCAGTATTTT. The complete variable domain, with remaining parts taken from reference TRBV5-1 and TRBJ2-3, reads KAGVTQTPRYLIKTRGQQVTLSCSPISGHRSVSWYQQTPGQGLQFLFEYFSETQRNKGNFPGRFSGRQFSNSRSEMNVSTLELGDSALYLCASGLAGSTDTQYFGPGTRLTVL.

V gene TRBV27 combines with J gene TRBJ1-3, with 7 bases aligning to TRBD1. Unmatched junction bases numbered 2, after V lost 4 bases and J lost 2 bases. Germline lookup yields CDR1 MNHEY and CDR2 SMNVEV (reference sequence). The CDR3 extends over 14 amino acids. This chain's CDR3 is CASSSTGAGNTIYF. CDR3 DNA: TGTGCCAGCAGTTCAACAGGGGCTGGAAACACCATATATTTT.

Here the CDR3 DNA reads TGTGCCAGCAGCGTAGGTCAGGGAGGTTCGGCTGAGCAGTTCTTC. Translated, it gives CASSVGQGGSAEQFF. The chain joins TRBV9 to TRBJ2-1; maybe TRBD2 (6 bases). The CDR3 consists of 15 residues. Trimming stripped 0 bases from V and 9 bases from J, with 16 bases between. Germline loops: CDR1 SGDLS, CDR2 YYNGEE.

The V and J genes are TRBV5-8 and TRBJ1-2, with D perhaps matching TRBD1 (5 bases). There are 14 residues in the CDR3. The V end was cut by 3 bases, the J end by 0 bases, with 9 bases between. Germline CDR1 is SGHTS and CDR2 is YDEGEE. The CDR3 DNA reads TGTGCCAGCAGCTATCAGGGCCCTAACTATGGCTACACCTTC. It is translated as CASSYQGPNYGYTF.

This clone rates as medium-sized (0.01 to 0.1%). This chain links TRBV6-5 with TRBJ2-7, with D possibly being TRBD1 (6 bases). CDR1 is MNHEY, CDR2 SVGAGI, per germline. Trimming stripped 6 bases from V and 0 bases from J, with 12 bases between. This CDR3 comprises 14 residues. The CDR3 sequence is CASRPLTGSYEQYF. CDR3 DNA: TGTGCCAGCAGACCCCTGACAGGCTCCTACGAGCAGTACTTC.

V is TRBV29-1 and J is TRBJ1-1; unclear D gene. Germline V lookup: CDR1 SQVTM, CDR2 ANQGSEA. The CDR3 spans 13 residues. V was trimmed by 4 bases and J by 5 bases, leaving 14 bases between them. CDR3 in DNA: TGCAGCGTTGTAAAGGTTTTCGGGACTGAAGCTTTCTTT. Translating gives CSVVKVFGTEAFF. Drawing the rest from reference TRBV29-1 and TRBJ1-1, the complete variable domain is SAVISQKPSRDICQRGTSLTIQCQVDSQVTMMFWYRQQPGQSLTLIATANQGSEATYESGFVIDKFPISRPNLTFSTLTVSNMSPEDSSIYLCSVVKVFGTEAFFGQGTRLTVV.

With regard to this clone: One junction end disagrees with the germline gene, perhaps due to a read error. This chain connects TRBV28 to TRBJ2-4; no firm D call. Germline V CDR1 and CDR2: MDHEN, SYDVKM. The CDR3 has 12 amino acids. CDR3 in DNA: TGTGCCAGCAGTTCTGTTACAGATAACCTTACTTTC. As protein: CASSSVTDNLTF. The full variable domain, with the rest looked up from reference TRBV28 and TRBJ2-4, is DVKVTQSSRYLVKRTGEKVFLECVQDMDHENMFWYRQDPGLGLRLIYFSYDVKMKEKGDIPEGYSVSREKKERFSLILESASTNQTSMYLCASSSVTDNLTFGAGTRLSVL.

Notes on this clone: Other DNA sequences of this sample code for an identical CDR3. The chain recombines TRBV30 with TRBJ1-1; TRBD1 matches 7 bases. J gave up 4 bases and V 1 base, and 3 bases lay outside the gene matches. Germline loops: CDR1 GTSNPN, CDR2 SVGIG (reference sequence). This CDR3 has 13 residues. The chain's CDR3 is CAWSGQGRTEAFF. CDR3 DNA sequence: TGTGCCTGGAGTGGACAGGGCCGCACTGAAGCTTTCTTT.

This clone was recorded a few times. The rearrangement joins TRBV18 to TRBJ2-7; D uncertain. V was cut by 3 bases and J by 0 bases, with 6 bases left in between. Germline-derived CDR1 and CDR2 are KGHSH and LQKENI. The CDR3 has 13 residues. The CDR3 reads CASSPSLSYEQYF. The CDR3, as DNA: TGTGCCAGCTCACCCAGCCTCTCCTACGAGCAGTACTTC. The whole variable domain, remainder taken from reference TRBV18 and TRBJ2-7, is NAGVMQNPRHLVRRRGQEARLRCSPMKGHSHVYWYRQLPEEGLKFMVYLQKENIIDESGMPKERFSAEFPKEGPSILRIQQVVRGDSAAYFCASSPSLSYEQYFGPGTRLTVT.

The rearrangement joins TRBV5-1 to TRBJ1-2, with unresolved D. The length of the CDR3 is 12 residues. V gave up 4 bases and J gave up 5 bases, with 9 bases separating them. Germline lookup yields CDR1 SGHRS and CDR2 YFSETQ. The CDR3 spells CASSVNLYGYTF. CDR3 DNA sequence: TGCGCCAGCAGCGTCAACCTGTATGGCTACACCTTC.

The CDR3: CASSLSDRGINEQFF. In nucleotides, the CDR3 is TGTGCCAGCAGTCTTAGCGACAGGGGGATCAATGAGCAGTTCTTC. J is TRBJ2-1 and V is TRBV27; 9 bases are shared with TRBD1. Germline V CDR1 and CDR2: MNHEY, SMNVEV (reference sequence). The CDR3 length is 15 residues. The junction had 8 bases not matched to a gene; V was cut back by 5 bases and J by 6 bases.

The chain carries TRBV5-1 and TRBJ2-5; D is possibly TRBD1 (6 bases). The DNA end is more similar to TRBJ2-7, so the J call may be wrong. The CDR3 totals 15 residues. Per the germline V gene, CDR1 is SGHRS and CDR2 is YFSETQ. CDR3: CASSLEDRRRDEQYF. In DNA form, the CDR3 reads TGCGCCAGCAGCTTGGAAGACAGGCGGCGGGACGAGCAGTACTTC.

The chain employs TRBV6-5 and TRBJ2-7; D unclear. V lost 5 bases to trimming and J lost 7 bases, with 6 bases between them. The CDR3 sequence is 10 residues long. From germline, CDR1 is MNHEY and CDR2 SVGAGI. The CDR3 sequence: CASSEVEQYF. CDR3 nucleotide sequence: TGTGCCAGCAGTGAAGTGGAGCAGTACTTC.

The chain has TRBV29-1 and TRBJ1-3; D is ambiguous. The CDR3 extends over 11 amino acids. Trimming took off 7 bases at V and 1 base at J, with 5 bases between the two ends. CDR1 is SQVTM, CDR2 ANQGSEA, per germline. CDR3 sequence reads: CSALSGNTIYF. The DNA for the CDR3 is TGCAGCGCACTTTCTGGAAACACCATATATTTT.

The chain has TRBV7-1 and TRBJ1-4; 10 bases match TRBD1. TRBV7-1 has ORF status, its function being uncertain. V gave up 4 bases and J gave up 7 bases; unmatched junction bases: 3. The CDR3 is 14 residues long. The CDR3 sequence is CASSLRTGGEKLFF. DNA of the CDR3: TGTGCCAGCAGCTTAAGGACAGGGGGTGAAAAACTGTTTTTT.

The chain joins TRBV28 to TRBJ1-5; the match to TRBD1 covers 9 bases. This CDR3 comprises 19 residues. Germline V gene lookup returns CDR1 MDHEN and CDR2 SYDVKM. V lost 5 bases, J lost 6 bases, and 20 bases stayed unmatched. The CDR3 loop is CASSGGQGISHPQTQPQHF. CDR3 sequence (DNA): TGTGCCAGCAGTGGCGGACAGGGGATCTCCCATCCTCAAACTCAGCCCCAGCATTTT.